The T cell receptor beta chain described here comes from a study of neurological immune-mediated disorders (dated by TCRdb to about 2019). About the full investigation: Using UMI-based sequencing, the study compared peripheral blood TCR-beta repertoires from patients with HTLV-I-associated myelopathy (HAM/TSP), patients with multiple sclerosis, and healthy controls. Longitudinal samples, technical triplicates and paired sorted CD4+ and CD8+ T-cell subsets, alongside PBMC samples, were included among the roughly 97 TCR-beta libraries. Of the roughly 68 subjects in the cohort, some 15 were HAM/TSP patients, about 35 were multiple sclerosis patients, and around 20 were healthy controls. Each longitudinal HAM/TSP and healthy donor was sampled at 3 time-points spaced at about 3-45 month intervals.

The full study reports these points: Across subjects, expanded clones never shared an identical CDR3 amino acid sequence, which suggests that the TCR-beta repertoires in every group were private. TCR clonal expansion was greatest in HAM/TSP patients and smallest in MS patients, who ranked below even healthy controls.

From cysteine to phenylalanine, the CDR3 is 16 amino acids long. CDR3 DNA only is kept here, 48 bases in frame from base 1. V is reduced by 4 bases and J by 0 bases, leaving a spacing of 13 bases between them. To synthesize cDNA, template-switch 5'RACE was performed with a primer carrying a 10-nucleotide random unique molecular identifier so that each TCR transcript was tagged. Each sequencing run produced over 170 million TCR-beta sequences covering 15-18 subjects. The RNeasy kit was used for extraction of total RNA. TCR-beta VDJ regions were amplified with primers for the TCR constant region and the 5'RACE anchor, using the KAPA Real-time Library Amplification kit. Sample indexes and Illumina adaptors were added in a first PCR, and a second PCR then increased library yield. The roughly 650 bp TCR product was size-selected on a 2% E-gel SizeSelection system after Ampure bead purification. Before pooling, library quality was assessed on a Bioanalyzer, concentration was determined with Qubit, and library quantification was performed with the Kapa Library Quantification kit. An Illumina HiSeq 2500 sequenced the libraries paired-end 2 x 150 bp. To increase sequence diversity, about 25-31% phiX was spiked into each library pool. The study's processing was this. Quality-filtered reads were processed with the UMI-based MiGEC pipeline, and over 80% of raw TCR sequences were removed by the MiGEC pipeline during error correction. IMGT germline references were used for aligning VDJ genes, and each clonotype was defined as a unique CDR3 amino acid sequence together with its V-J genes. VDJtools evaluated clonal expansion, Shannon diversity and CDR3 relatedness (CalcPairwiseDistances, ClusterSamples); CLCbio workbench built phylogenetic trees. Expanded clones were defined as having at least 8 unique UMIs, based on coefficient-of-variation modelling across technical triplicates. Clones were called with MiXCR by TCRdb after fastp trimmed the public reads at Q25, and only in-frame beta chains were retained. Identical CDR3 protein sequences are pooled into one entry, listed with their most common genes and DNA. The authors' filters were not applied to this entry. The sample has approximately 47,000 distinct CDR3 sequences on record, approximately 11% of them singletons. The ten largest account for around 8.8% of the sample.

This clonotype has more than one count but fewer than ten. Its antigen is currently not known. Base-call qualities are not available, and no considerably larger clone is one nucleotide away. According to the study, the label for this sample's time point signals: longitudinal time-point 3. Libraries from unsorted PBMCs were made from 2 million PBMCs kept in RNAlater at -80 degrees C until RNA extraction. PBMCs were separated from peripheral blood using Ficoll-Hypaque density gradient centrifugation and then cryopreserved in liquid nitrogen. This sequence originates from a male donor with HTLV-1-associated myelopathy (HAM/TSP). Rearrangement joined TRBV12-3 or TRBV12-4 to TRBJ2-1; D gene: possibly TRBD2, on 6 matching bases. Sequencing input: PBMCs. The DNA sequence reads TGTGCCAGCAGTTCCCCCCTCGGGGGCTCCTACAATGAGCAGTTCTTC. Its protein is CASSSPLGGSYNEQFF.